The rows below give T cell receptor beta chains drawn from one sample of a study of blood T cell repertoires in COVID-19. The method was immunoSEQ multiplex PCR; TCRdb's version includes in-frame clones alone and lacks a portion of them. The sample has about 150,000 clones, around 82% seen once. The sequenced sample consisted of peripheral blood. The receptors here all came from a man aged 80 or over with COVID-19, enrolled during active disease. Both conserved end residues are part of each CDR3. A D gene is named only where the DNA matches it firmly. Rows may omit the clone size; those that give it use once, few, many or a size class.

NA	TRBV2	few	TRBJ1-2	TGTGCCAGCAGACAACAGAGAGCCAACTATGGCTACACCTTC	CASRQQRANYGYTF
NA	TRBV13	NA	TRBJ1-1	TGTGCCAGCAGCTCGGACATATTGAACACTGAAGCTTTCTTT	CASSSDILNTEAFF
NA	TRBV6-5	NA	TRBJ1-1	TGTGCCAGCAGTTTCGCCGGGACAAACACTGAAGCTTTCTTT	CASSFAGTNTEAFF
TRBD1	TRBV6-2/TRBV6-3	NA	TRBJ1-2	TGTGCCAGCAGTTACTCGCTGGGACAGTCTGCTAACTATGGCTACACCTTC	CASSYSLGQSANYGYTF
NA	TRBV6-2/TRBV6-3	NA	TRBJ2-3	TGTGCCAGCAGTTACGTCCAGGGCGGCACAGATACGCAGTATTTT	CASSYVQGGTDTQYF
NA	TRBV5-5	once	TRBJ2-3	TGTGCCAGCAGCTTTGCGCAGGGAGATACGCAGTATTTT	CASSFAQGDTQYF
TRBD1	TRBV5-1	NA	TRBJ1-4	TGCGCCAGCAGACAGGACAGGGGGAGTAATGAAAAACTGTTTTTT	CASRQDRGSNEKLFF
TRBD1	TRBV3-1/TRBV3-2	NA	TRBJ2-6	TGTGCCAGCAGCGGCGGGACAGGGCCCTCTGGGGCCAACGTCCTGACTTTC	CASSGGTGPSGANVLTF
NA	TRBV4-3	once	TRBJ1-2	TGCGCCAGCAGCCAAGACGTCGCGGGGTGGGGTGGCTACACCTTC	CASSQDVAGWGGYTF
NA	TRBV3-1/TRBV3-2	NA	TRBJ1-1	TGTGCCAGCAGCCAATCCCTTTGGGCCTCCCCGAACACTGAAGCTTTCTTT	CASSQSLWASPNTEAFF
NA	TRBV6-2/TRBV6-3	NA	TRBJ1-5	TGTGCCAGCAGTTCCAGGGGAGGCAATCAGCCCCAGCATTTT	CASSSRGGNQPQHF
NA	TRBV6-1	NA	TRBJ2-1	TGTGCCAGCAGTGAGATCGGGGGTTCCTACAATGAGCAGTTCTTC	CASSEIGGSYNEQFF
NA	TRBV4-3	few	TRBJ2-5	TGCGCCAGCAGCCAAGGACTATGGGAGACCCAGTACTTC	CASSQGLWETQYF
TRBD1	TRBV11-2	NA	TRBJ2-7	TGTGCCAGCAGCTTAGATTGGCAGGGGGCTATCTACGAGCAGTACTTC	CASSLDWQGAIYEQYF
TRBD1	TRBV3-1/TRBV3-2	NA	TRBJ2-2	TGTGCCAGCAGCCACCGGACAGGATCGGTCGGGGAGCTGTTTTTT	CASSHRTGSVGELFF
TRBD1	TRBV19	NA	TRBJ1-1	TGTGCCAGTAGTGAACAGGGGTCCACTGAAGCTTTCTTT	CASSEQGSTEAFF
TRBD2	TRBV7-2	NA	TRBJ2-5	TGTGCCAGCAGCTTAGTCGCGGGGGGGCAAGAGACCCAGTACTTC	CASSLVAGGQETQYF
NA	TRBV25-1	NA	TRBJ2-4	TGTGCCAGCAGTGCGCAGGGAAACATTCAGTACTTC	CASSAQGNIQYF
NA	TRBV12-3/TRBV12-4	NA	TRBJ1-2	TGTGCCAGCAGGCCTTCGGGAAACTATGGCTACACCTTC	CASRPSGNYGYTF
TRBD1	TRBV2	NA	TRBJ2-1	TGTGCCAGCAGCGACAGGGGAAGGGGCAATGAGCAGTTCTTC	CASSDRGRGNEQFF
TRBD1	TRBV4-2	NA	TRBJ2-6	TGTGCCAGCAGCCAGGCGTGGGGCAGGGGGTCTGCATCTGGGGCCAACGTCCTGACTTTC	CASSQAWGRGSASGANVLTF
NA	TRBV10-3	once	TRBJ2-7	TGTGCCATCGGGCAGGGAGGCGACGAGCAGTACTTC	CAIGQGGDEQYF
NA	TRBV2	NA	TRBJ1-1	TGTGCCAGCAGTGAAGGGTACGGGATTATTGGCACTGAAGCTTTCTTT	CASSEGYGIIGTEAFF
NA	TRBV25-1	few	TRBJ1-1	TGTGCCAGCAGTGAATCCAGCCGGGGGGACACTGAAGCTTTCTTT	CASSESSRGDTEAFF
TRBD1	TRBV4-1	NA	TRBJ1-1	TGCGCCAGCAGCCAAGGTACAGGGGGCAACACTGAAGCTTTCTTT	CASSQGTGGNTEAFF
NA	TRBV7-2	NA	TRBJ1-1	TGTGCCAGCAGCTTCCAGGGCGACACTGAAGCTTTCTTT	CASSFQGDTEAFF
TRBD1	TRBV7-9	NA	TRBJ1-1	TGTGCCAGCAGCGGAGGACAGGTGAACACTGAAGCTTTCTTT	CASSGGQVNTEAFF
NA	TRBV2	once	TRBJ2-2	TGTGCCAGCAACCCGACAGTTTCTACCGGGGAGCTGTTTTTT	CASNPTVSTGELFF
NA	TRBV7-2	NA	TRBJ2-2	TGTGCCAGCAGCCTGACAGTTGGGGGGACCGGGGAGCTGTTTTTT	CASSLTVGGTGELFF
TRBD1	TRBV18	NA	TRBJ1-3	TGTGCCAGCTCAGTCGACAGGGGGCTCGGAAACACCATATATTTT	CASSVDRGLGNTIYF
NA	TRBV4-1	NA	TRBJ1-3	TGCGCCAGCAGCCAAGACCAGGGAAACACCATATATTTT	CASSQDQGNTIYF
NA	TRBV7-7	NA	TRBJ1-1	TGTGCCAGCAGCCTGAGCTTGAACACTGAAGCTTTCTTT	CASSLSLNTEAFF
NA	TRBV10-3	NA	TRBJ1-1	TGTGCCATCAGGGACAGAGCCACTGAAGCTTTCTTT	CAIRDRATEAFF
TRBD1	TRBV29-1	NA	TRBJ2-1	TGCAGCGTGGACAGGGTTGAGCAGTTCTTC	CSVDRVEQFF
NA	TRBV4-2	few	TRBJ1-3	TGTGCCAGCAGCCAAGATAAAGGGGCTCGTGGAAACACCATATATTTT	CASSQDKGARGNTIYF
NA	TRBV6-5	NA	TRBJ1-2	TGTGCCGGTGGGACGGGGGACGCCTATGGCTACACCTTC	CAGGTGDAYGYTF
NA	TRBV2	NA	TRBJ1-5	TGTGCCAGCAGTGCCCGTCCCAGGGGCGGCAATCAGCCCCAGCATTTT	CASSARPRGGNQPQHF
TRBD1	TRBV7-2	NA	TRBJ1-3	TGTGCCAGCAGTAGACAGGGGATAGTCAACACCATATATTTT	CASSRQGIVNTIYF
NA	TRBV9	NA	TRBJ2-5	TGTGCCAGCAGCGGCCGGGACTGGGTCTACTTC	CASSGRDWVYF
NA	TRBV12-3/TRBV12-4	NA	TRBJ1-5	TGTGCCAGCAGTTGGGCAGTGTATCAGCCCCAGCATTTT	CASSWAVYQPQHF
NA	TRBV5-1	NA	TRBJ2-7	TGCGCCAGCAGCTTGGAAGGCCCCACAGGGACAACCTACGAGCAGTACTTC	CASSLEGPTGTTYEQYF
NA	TRBV19	NA	TRBJ2-5	TGTGCCAGTAAGGATCGGGACCAAGAGACCCAGTACTTC	CASKDRDQETQYF
TRBD2	TRBV9	NA	TRBJ2-7	TGTGCCAGCAGCGCCAACAGCGGGGCTTTCTCCTACGAGCAGTACTTC	CASSANSGAFSYEQYF
NA	TRBV12-3/TRBV12-4	NA	TRBJ2-5	TGTGCCAGCAGTCCCGACAGAACCCAGTACTTC	CASSPDRTQYF
TRBD1	TRBV11-2	NA	TRBJ2-1	TGTGCCAGCAGCAGAGACAGGGCCCCCTACAATGAGCAGTTCTTC	CASSRDRAPYNEQFF
TRBD1	TRBV4-2	NA	TRBJ1-4	TGTGCCAGCAGCCAAGATCGTAACAGGGGGGAAAAACTGTTTTTT	CASSQDRNRGEKLFF
NA	TRBV10-1	NA	TRBJ2-5	TGCGCCAGCAGCCGGGGTGGGCACCAAGAGACCCAGTACTTC	CASSRGGHQETQYF